Below are 10 T cell receptor beta chains sequenced from a single sample in a study of T cell responses to AZD1222 COVID-19 vaccine. Method: immunoSEQ multiplex PCR; TCRdb's copy keeps in-frame clones and lacks some. This sample yields 100,000 to 150,000 clones, of which just over 85% are seen a single time; roughly 12% belongs to the top ten. Sample: peripheral blood, taken on day 0 of AZD1222 vaccination. Receptor source: an adult in good health.

This sequence joins TRBV7-3 and TRBJ2-3; D gene uncertain. Between the trimmed V and J ends, which lost 3 bases and 2 bases, there was a span of 9 bases. CDR1 SGHTA and CDR2 FQGTGA come from the germline V gene. The CDR3 spans 14 residues. The CDR3 DNA is TGTGCCAGCAGCTTGTCCAGACACACAGATACGCAGTATTTT. Residues: CASSLSRHTDTQYF.

The chain has TRBV7-3 and TRBJ2-3; 9 bases are shared with TRBD2. This CDR3 is built from 14 residues. Per the germline V gene, CDR1 is SGHTA and CDR2 is FQGTGA. V dropped 2 bases and J dropped 7; count of bases not matched to a gene: 4. The CDR3 DNA reads TGTGCCAGCAGCTTAGCGGGGGGGCCAAATACGCAGTATTTT. Protein product: CASSLAGGPNTQYF. Using reference TRBV7-3 and TRBJ2-3 for the parts outside the CDR3, the full variable domain is GAGVSQTPSNKVTEKGKYVELRCDPISGHTALYWYRQSLGQGPEFLIYFQGTGAADDSGLPNDRFFAVRPEGSVSTLKIQRTERGDSAVYLCASSLAGGPNTQYFGPGTRLTVL.

The CDR3 protein is CASSYSYDQPQHF. The DNA for the CDR3 is TGTGCCAGCAGTTACTCCTACGATCAGCCCCAGCATTTT. The chain is built from TRBV6-5 and TRBJ1-5; D remains unclear. The CDR3 is 13 residues long. Germline CDR1 is MNHEY and CDR2 is SVGAGI. Between the trimmed V and J ends, which lost 0 bases and 5 bases, there was a span of 5 bases.

This clone was detected only a few times. This sample includes further DNA sequences coding for the same CDR3. The chain recombines TRBV19 with TRBJ2-6; D call uncertain. The V end lost 6 bases, the J end lost 0 bases, and 6 bases lay between the germline ends. The germline V gene has CDR1 LNHDA and CDR2 SQIVND (reference sequence). The CDR3 extends over 14 amino acids. The CDR3 sequence: CASSPHSGANVLTF. The CDR3 nucleotides are TGTGCCAGTAGCCCTCACTCTGGGGCCAACGTCCTGACTTTC.

This chain connects TRBV18 to TRBJ2-1; the match to TRBD1 covers 7 bases. This CDR3 comprises 16 residues. V dropped 5 bases and J dropped 4; count of bases not matched to a gene: 11. Per germline, CDR1 KGHSH and CDR2 LQKENI. The CDR3 DNA follows: TGTGCCAGCTCAGGGTTAACAGGGGTCCCATACAATGAGCAGTTCTTC. Encoded protein: CASSGLTGVPYNEQFF. Supplemented by reference TRBV18 and TRBJ2-1, the full variable domain reads NAGVMQNPRHLVRRRGQEARLRCSPMKGHSHVYWYRQLPEEGLKFMVYLQKENIIDESGMPKERFSAEFPKEGPSILRIQQVVRGDSAAYFCASSGLTGVPYNEQFFGPGTRLTVL.

This chain joins TRBV7-3 and TRBJ2-1, with TRBD2 matching over 10 bases. The CDR3 has 16 amino acids. The germline CDR1 and CDR2 sequences are SGHTA and FQGTGA. J was trimmed by 5 bases and V by 5 bases; bases with no gene match: 9. The CDR3 region has the DNA TGTGCCAGCAGCCCCAACCTAGCGGGGGTTGACAATGAGCAGTTCTTC. The encoded protein is CASSPNLAGVDNEQFF. Looking up the rest from reference TRBV7-3 and TRBJ2-1 gives the full variable domain: GAGVSQTPSNKVTEKGKYVELRCDPISGHTALYWYRQSLGQGPEFLIYFQGTGAADDSGLPNDRFFAVRPEGSVSTLKIQRTERGDSAVYLCASSPNLAGVDNEQFFGPGTRLTVL.

A word on this clone: Other nucleotide sequences in the sample specify the same CDR3. The chain uses TRBV7-8 and TRBJ1-3; the D is unclear. V was shortened by 1 base and J by 0 bases, with 7 bases between the two germline ends. The germline V gene encodes CDR1 SGHVS and CDR2 FQNEAQ. This CDR3 is built from 15 residues. The CDR3 spells CASSLGGYSGNTIYF. CDR3 in DNA: TGTGCCAGCAGCTTAGGGGGATACTCTGGAAACACCATATATTTT.

This sequence joins TRBV2 and TRBJ2-7; TRBD1 is a possible D gene (6 bases). Per germline, CDR1 SNHLY and CDR2 FYNNEI. The CDR3 contains 13 residues. V dropped 4 bases and J dropped 2 bases, with 9 bases sitting between them. For the CDR3, the DNA is TGTGCCAGCAGTGCGGGACAAACCTACGAGCAGTACTTC. Translating gives CASSAGQTYEQYF.

This clone was picked up one time. The chain recombines TRBV5-6 with TRBJ2-7, with D uncertain. The germline CDR1 and CDR2 sequences are SGHDT and YYEEEE. The CDR3 extends over 14 amino acids. V was clipped by 3 bases and J by 3 bases, with 13 bases between them. CDR3 nucleotides: TGTGCCAGCAGCTCGGGCCTATCAGGCTACGAGCAGTACTTC. Its protein is CASSSGLSGYEQYF. Variable domain in full (rest from reference TRBV5-6 and TRBJ2-7): DAGVTQSPTHLIKTRGQQVTLRCSPKSGHDTVSWYQQALGQGPQFIFQYYEEEERQRGNFPDRFSGHQFPNYSSELNVNALLLGDSALYLCASSSGLSGYEQYFGPGTRLTVT.

The chain carries TRBV11-2 and TRBJ2-7, with 11 bases lining up with TRBD2. The CDR3 loop spans 18 amino acids. CDR1 is SGHAT and CDR2 is FQNNGV in the germline V gene. V was clipped by 0 bases and J by 8 bases; unmatched bases: 15. CDR3 nucleotides: TGTGCCAGCAGCTTAGATAGGGCTTCCGGGACTAGCGGAGTGAAGCAGTACTTC. Protein sequence: CASSLDRASGTSGVKQYF.